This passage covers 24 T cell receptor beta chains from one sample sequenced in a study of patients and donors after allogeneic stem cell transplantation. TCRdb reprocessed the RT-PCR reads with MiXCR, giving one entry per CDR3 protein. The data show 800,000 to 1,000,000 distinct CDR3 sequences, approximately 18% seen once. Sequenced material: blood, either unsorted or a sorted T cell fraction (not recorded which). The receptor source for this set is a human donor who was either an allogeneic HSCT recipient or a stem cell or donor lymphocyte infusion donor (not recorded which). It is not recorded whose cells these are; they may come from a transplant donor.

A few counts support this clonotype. The CDR3 bases are TGTGCCAGCAGTGGAACAGGGAGGAACACTGAAGCTTTCTTT. Its translation: CASSGTGRNTEAFF. The rearrangement links TRBV6-1 to TRBJ1-1; possibly TRBD1 for D (6 bases). CDR1 and CDR2 from the germline V gene are MNHNS and SASEGT. V was clipped by 4 bases and J by 1 base, with 10 bases between them. The CDR3 contains 14 residues.

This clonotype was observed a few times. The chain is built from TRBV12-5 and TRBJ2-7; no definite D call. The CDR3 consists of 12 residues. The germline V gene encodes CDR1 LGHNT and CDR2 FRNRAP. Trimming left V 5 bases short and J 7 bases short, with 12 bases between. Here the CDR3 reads CASGPHYGEQYF. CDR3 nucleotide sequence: TGTGCTAGTGGTCCCCACTATGGGGAGCAGTACTTC.

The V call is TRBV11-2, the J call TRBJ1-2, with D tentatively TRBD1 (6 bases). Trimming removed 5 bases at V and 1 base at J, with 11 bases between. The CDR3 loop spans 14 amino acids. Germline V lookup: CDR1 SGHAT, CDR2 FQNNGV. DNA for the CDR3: TGTGCCAGCAGCCTGGGACACCTTAACTATGGCTACACCTTC. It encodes CASSLGHLNYGYTF.

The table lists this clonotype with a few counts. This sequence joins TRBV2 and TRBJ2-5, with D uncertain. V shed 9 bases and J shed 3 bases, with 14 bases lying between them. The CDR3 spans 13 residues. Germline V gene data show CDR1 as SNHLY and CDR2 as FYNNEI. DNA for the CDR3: TGTGCCAGGAGGTGGGGTTGGGAAGAGACCCAGTACTTC. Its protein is CARRWGWEETQYF.

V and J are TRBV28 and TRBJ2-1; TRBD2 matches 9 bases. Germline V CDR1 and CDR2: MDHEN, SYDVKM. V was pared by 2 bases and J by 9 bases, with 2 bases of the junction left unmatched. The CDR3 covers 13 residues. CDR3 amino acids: CASSLLAGSEQFF. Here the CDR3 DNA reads TGTGCCAGCAGTTTACTAGCGGGAAGTGAGCAGTTCTTC. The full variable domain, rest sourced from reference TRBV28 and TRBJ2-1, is DVKVTQSSRYLVKRTGEKVFLECVQDMDHENMFWYRQDPGLGLRLIYFSYDVKMKEKGDIPEGYSVSREKKERFSLILESASTNQTSMYLCASSLLAGSEQFFGPGTRLTVL.

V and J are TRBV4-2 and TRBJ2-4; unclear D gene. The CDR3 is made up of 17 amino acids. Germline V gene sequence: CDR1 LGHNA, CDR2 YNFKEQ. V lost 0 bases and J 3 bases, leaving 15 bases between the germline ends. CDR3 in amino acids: CASSQDIKSSGKNIQYF. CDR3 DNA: TGTGCCAGCAGCCAAGATATTAAGTCTTCGGGCAAAAACATTCAGTACTTC.

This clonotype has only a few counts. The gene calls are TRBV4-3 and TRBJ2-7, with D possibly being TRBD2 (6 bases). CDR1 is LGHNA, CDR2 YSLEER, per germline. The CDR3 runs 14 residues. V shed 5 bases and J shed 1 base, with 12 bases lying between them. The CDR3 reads CASSYPGASYEQYF. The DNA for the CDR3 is TGCGCCAGCAGCTACCCGGGAGCGTCCTACGAGCAGTACTTC.

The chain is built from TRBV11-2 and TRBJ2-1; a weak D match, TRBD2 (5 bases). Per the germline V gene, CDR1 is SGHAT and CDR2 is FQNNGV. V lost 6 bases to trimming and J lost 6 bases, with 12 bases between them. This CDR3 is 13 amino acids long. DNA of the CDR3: TGTGCCAGCAGAATAGCGAGTCTCAATGAGCAGTTCTTC. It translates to CASRIASLNEQFF.

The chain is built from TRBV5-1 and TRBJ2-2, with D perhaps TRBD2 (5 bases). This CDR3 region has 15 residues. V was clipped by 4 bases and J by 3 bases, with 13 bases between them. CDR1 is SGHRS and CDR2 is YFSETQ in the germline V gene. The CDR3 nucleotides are TGCGCCAGCAGCCCCAAGGACTCATACACCGGGGAGCTGTTTTTT. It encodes CASSPKDSYTGELFF.

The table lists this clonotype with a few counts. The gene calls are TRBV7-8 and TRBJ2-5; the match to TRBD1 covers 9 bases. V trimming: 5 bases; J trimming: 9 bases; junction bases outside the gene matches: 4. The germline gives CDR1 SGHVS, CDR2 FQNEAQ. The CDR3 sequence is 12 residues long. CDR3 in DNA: TGTGCCAGCAGCCGGGACAGGGAGGCCCAGTACTTC. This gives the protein CASSRDREAQYF.

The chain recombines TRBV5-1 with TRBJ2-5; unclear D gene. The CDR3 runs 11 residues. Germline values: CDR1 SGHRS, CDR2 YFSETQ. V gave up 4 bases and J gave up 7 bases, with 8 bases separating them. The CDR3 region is CASSQTATQYF. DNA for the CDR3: TGCGCCAGCAGCCAAACTGCGACCCAGTACTTC.

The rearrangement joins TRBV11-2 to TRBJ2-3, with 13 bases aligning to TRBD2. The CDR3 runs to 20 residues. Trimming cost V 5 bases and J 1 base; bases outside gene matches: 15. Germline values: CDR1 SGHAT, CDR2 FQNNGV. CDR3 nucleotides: TGTGCCAGCAGCAAGGGGACTAGCGGGATCTGGTTGGGTGGCACAGATACGCAGTATTTT. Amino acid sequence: CASSKGTSGIWLGGTDTQYF.

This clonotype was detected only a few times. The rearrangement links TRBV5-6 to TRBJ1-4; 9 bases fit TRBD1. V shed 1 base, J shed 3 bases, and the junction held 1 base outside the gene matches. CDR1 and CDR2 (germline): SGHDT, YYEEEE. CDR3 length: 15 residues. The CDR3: CASSLRQGANEKLFF. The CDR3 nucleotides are TGTGCCAGCAGCTTGCGACAGGGGGCTAATGAAAAACTGTTTTTT.

The CDR3 region has the DNA TGTGCCAGCAGGACGGGGACTAGCGGGAAAGATACGCAGTATTTT. Translation gives CASRTGTSGKDTQYF. The V gene is TRBV6-1, the J gene TRBJ2-3; 13 bases map to TRBD2. From germline, CDR1 is MNHNS and CDR2 SASEGT. The length of the CDR3 is 15 residues. Trimming took 6 bases from V and 5 from J; bases not matched to a gene: 5.

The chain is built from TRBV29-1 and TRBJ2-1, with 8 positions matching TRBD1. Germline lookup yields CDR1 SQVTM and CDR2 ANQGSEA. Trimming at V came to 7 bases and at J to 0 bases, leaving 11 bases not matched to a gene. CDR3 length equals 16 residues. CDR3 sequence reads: CSATPNRGSSYNEQFF. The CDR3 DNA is TGCAGCGCCACACCCAACAGGGGGAGCTCCTACAATGAGCAGTTCTTC.

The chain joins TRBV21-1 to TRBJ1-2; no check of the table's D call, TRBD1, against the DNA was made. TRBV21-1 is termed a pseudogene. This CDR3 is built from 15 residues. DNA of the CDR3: TGTGCCAGCAGCAGGTGTCTCCGGGACGGCTATGGCTACACCTTC. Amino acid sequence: CASSRCLRDGYGYTF.

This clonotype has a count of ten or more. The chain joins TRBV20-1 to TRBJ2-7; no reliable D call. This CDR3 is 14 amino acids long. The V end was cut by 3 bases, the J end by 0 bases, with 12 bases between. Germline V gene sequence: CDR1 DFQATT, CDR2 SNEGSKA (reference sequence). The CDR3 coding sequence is TGCAGTGCTAGGTGGCTCCCTAGCTCCTACGAGCAGTACTTC. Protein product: CSARWLPSSYEQYF.

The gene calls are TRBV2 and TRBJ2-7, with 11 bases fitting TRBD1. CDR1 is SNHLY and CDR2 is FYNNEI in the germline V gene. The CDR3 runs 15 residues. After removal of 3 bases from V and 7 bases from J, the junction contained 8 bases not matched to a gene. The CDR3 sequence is CASSEGPGQGGEQYF. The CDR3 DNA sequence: TGTGCCAGCAGTGAGGGACCGGGACAGGGGGGAGAGCAGTACTTC. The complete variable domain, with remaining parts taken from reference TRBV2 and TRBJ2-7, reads EPEVTQTPSHQVTQMGQEVILRCVPISNHLYFYWYRQILGQKVEFLVSFYNNEISEKSEIFDDQFSVERPDGSNFTLKIRSTKLEDSAMYFCASSEGPGQGGEQYFGPGTRLTVT.

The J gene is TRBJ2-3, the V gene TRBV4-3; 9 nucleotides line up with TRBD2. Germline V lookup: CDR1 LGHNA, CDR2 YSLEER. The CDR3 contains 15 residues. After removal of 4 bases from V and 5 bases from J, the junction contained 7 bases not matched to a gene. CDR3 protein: CASSRRTSAKDTQYF. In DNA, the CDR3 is TGCGCCAGCAGCCGCCGGACTAGCGCAAAAGATACGCAGTATTTT.

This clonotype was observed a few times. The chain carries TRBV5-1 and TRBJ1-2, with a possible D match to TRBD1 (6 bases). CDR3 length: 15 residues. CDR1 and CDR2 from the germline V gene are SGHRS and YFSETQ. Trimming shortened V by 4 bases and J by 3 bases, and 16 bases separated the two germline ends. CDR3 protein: CASSPGRGIDYGYTF. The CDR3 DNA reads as TGCGCCAGCAGCCCCGGCAGGGGAATCGACTATGGCTACACCTTC.

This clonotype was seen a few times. DNA of the CDR3: TGTGCCACCAGTGACTCTTCAGGGCCGCGAGCTTTCTTT. This codes for CATSDSSGPRAFF. The rearrangement uses TRBV24-1 and TRBJ1-1; the D gene is possibly TRBD1 (5 bases). There are 13 residues in the CDR3. Trimming left V 4 bases short and J 10 bases short, with 15 bases between. The germline V gene has CDR1 KGHDR and CDR2 SFDVKD.

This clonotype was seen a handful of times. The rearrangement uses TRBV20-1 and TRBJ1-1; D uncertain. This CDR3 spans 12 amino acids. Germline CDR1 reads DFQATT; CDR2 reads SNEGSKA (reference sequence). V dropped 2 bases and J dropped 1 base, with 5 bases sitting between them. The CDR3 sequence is CSARQPNTEAFF. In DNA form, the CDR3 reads TGCAGTGCTAGACAGCCGAACACTGAAGCTTTCTTT.

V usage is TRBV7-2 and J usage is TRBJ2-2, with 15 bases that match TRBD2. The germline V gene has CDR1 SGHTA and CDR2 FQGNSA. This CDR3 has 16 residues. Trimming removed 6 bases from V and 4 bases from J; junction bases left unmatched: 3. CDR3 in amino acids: CASRRTSGRGTGELFF. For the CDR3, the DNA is TGTGCCAGCAGGCGGACTAGCGGGAGGGGCACCGGGGAGCTGTTTTTT.

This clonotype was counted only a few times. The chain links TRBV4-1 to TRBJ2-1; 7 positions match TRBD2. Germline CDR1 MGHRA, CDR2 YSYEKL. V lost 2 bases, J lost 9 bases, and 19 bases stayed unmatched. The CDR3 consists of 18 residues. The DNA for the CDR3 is TGCGCCAGCAGCCAACCCGCCGGGTTCGTGGGGGGGTACGGTGAGCAGTTCTTC. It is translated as CASSQPAGFVGGYGEQFF.